The source of this TCR beta chain is a study of blood T cell repertoires in COVID-19 (TCRdb year 2020). Regarding the research as a whole: The collaborator samples originated in the United States, Italy and Spain and spanned the acute and convalescent phases of COVID-19. The samples were drawn from the first 160 participants of the ongoing ImmuneRACE study and from over a thousand subjects provided by 6 global collaborators. Deeply sampled blood TCRbeta repertoires from subjects exposed to, actively infected with, or recovered from COVID-19 were included in the dataset. The prospective study material was composed of cDNA or gDNA derived from T cells, B-cell-depleted T cells, or PBMCs. A freely available public database, intended as a resource for researchers studying the immune response to SARS-CoV-2, is where the repertoires were released. Where available, HLA class I and class II types were obtained from metadata supplied by the sample provider rather than from assay-based typing. Nearly every sample came with metadata listing a de-identified subject ID, COVID-19 status, age in years and sex.

The immunoSEQ Assay, a bias-controlled multiplex PCR, was used to amplify TCRbeta CDR3 regions from genomic DNA. The authors' analysis ran thus. Nucleated cell counts per sample were estimated from amplification of reference gene primers within the assay. To quantify the absolute abundance of each unique TCRbeta CDR3 rearrangement, sequence reads were collapsed and filtered. For each sample, productive Simpson clonality was calculated as the square root of Simpson's diversity index across productive rearrangements. TCRdb's version of the immuneACCESS table is confined to in-frame rearrangements and falls short of the full clone set. An unresolved V gene accounts for under half of the shortfall where checked; the remainder is of unknown origin. The D gene and trimming were derived from the DNA, and the V and J assignments and clone size from that table. This sample is represented by about 200,000 clones; 81% of them were singletons. The ten largest clones take up around 9.3% of the sample.

Results the study describes overall, beyond this receptor: The quantity of clinical and demographic metadata differed by source and by participant and was supplied without curation.

Participants in the prospective study were aged about 18 to 100 years, lived in about two dozen United States geographic areas, and enrolled through a virtual design. In the prospective study, participants were assigned to cohorts based on the clinical history participants reported in a screening survey and a study questionnaire. In the prospective study, whole blood, serum and a nasopharyngeal or oropharyngeal swab were collected from each participant by mobile phlebotomists. Additional blood draws and questionnaires over an approximately 2-month period could optionally be provided by prospective study participants. Blood samples from the prospective study were shipped frozen or at room temperature prior to DNA extraction. Based on the germline V gene (reference sequence), the CDR1 and CDR2 sequences are SEHNR and FQNEAQ. The CDR3 goes from the cysteine to the phenylalanine over 15 residues. This entry keeps only the CDR3 DNA: 45 bases, framed from base 1. Cut back by 5 bases and 5 bases, the V and J ends lie 13 bases apart.

In the case of this clone: Its antigen has not been determined. No base-level quality is on record; no much larger clone is a single base apart.

The sequence was obtained from a woman in her forties or fifties with acute COVID-19. The sequencing sample was made of PBMCs or T cells enriched from blood (not recorded which). The rearranged segments are TRBV7-9 and TRBJ1-6; the D gene is not confidently resolved. The nucleotides read TGTGCCAGCAGCCCATCCTACAGAGATAATTCACCCCTCCACTTT. This codes for CASSPSYRDNSPLHF.